Below are 24 T cell receptor beta chains sequenced from a single sample in a study of T cell responses to AZD1222 COVID-19 vaccine. Profiled with immunoSEQ multiplex PCR; TCRdb holds only in-frame clones, not every one. The repertoire consists of about 110,000 clones, with about 86% occurring once and the leading ten covering about 9.7%. Specimen: peripheral blood, collected on day 0 of AZD1222 vaccination. These receptors all come from an adult in good health.

The rearrangement joins TRBV5-4 to TRBJ1-1; D gene ambiguous. The CDR3 consists of 11 residues. Trimming removed 5 bases at V and 1 base at J, with 3 bases between. Per germline, CDR1 SGHNT and CDR2 YYREEE (reference sequence). CDR3 coding DNA: TGTGCCAGCAGACCGAACACTGAAGCTTTCTTT. This translates into CASRPNTEAFF. The full variable domain, in which reference TRBV5-4 and TRBJ1-1 provide the parts outside the CDR3, is ETGVTQSPTHLIKTRGQQVTLRCSSQSGHNTVSWYQQALGQGPQFIFQYYREEENGRGNFPPRFSGLQFPNYSSELNVNALELDDSALYLCASRPNTEAFFGQGTRLTVV.

This chain uses TRBV6-5 with TRBJ1-1, with D possibly TRBD1 on 6 matching bases. CDR3 length: 15 amino acids. Trimming took off 5 bases at V and 1 base at J, with 14 bases between the two ends. The germline CDR1 and CDR2 sequences are MNHEY and SVGAGI. The CDR3 region has the DNA TGTGCCAGCAGTCGACATACAGGGACGAACACTGAAGCTTTCTTT. Its translation: CASSRHTGTNTEAFF.

This clone has only a few counts. The chain couples TRBV18 to TRBJ2-4; D is perhaps TRBD1 or TRBD2 (5 bases each). Germline CDR1 is KGHSH and CDR2 is LQKENI. The length of the CDR3 is 17 residues. V was trimmed by 2 bases and J by 3 bases, leaving 17 bases between them. The CDR3 bases are TGTGCCAGCTCACCAATCAATGCCCGGGGCGGCAAAAACATTCAGTACTTC. Protein: CASSPINARGGKNIQYF.

V is TRBV2 and J is TRBJ2-1; no definite D call. Germline CDR1 and CDR2: SNHLY and FYNNEI. Trimming took off 6 bases at V and 8 bases at J, with 14 bases between the two ends. CDR3 length: 13 residues. This CDR3 reads CASRASPSDEQFF. CDR3 nucleotides: TGTGCCAGCAGGGCCTCGCCGAGCGATGAGCAGTTCTTC.

This clone was seen a handful of times. This chain uses TRBV5-1 with TRBJ1-2, with D perhaps TRBD1 (5 bases). The CDR3 runs to 13 residues. The V gene lost 2 bases and the J gene lost 3 bases, with 8 bases spanning the gap. Germline loops: CDR1 SGHRS, CDR2 YFSETQ. The DNA of the CDR3 is TGCGCCAGCAGCTTCGGGGGAGACTATGGCTACACCTTC. Translation gives CASSFGGDYGYTF.

The chain uses TRBV29-1 and TRBJ2-5, with 9 bases lining up with TRBD1. CDR3 length: 17 residues. Germline CDR1 SQVTM, CDR2 ANQGSEA. V lost 5 bases, J lost 2 bases, and 15 bases stayed unmatched. The CDR3 spells CSVSSGQGTRYQETQYF. The DNA of the CDR3 is TGCAGCGTTTCCTCGGGACAGGGTACTAGGTATCAAGAGACCCAGTACTTC.

This clone was detected only once. The V gene is TRBV28, the J gene TRBJ1-2; D uncertain. In germline, CDR1 is MDHEN, CDR2 SYDVKM. The CDR3 has 14 residues. With 5 bases removed from V and 3 bases from J, the gap between germline ends came to 13 bases. CDR3 loop: CASSEVQVDYGYTF. CDR3 nucleotides: TGTGCCAGCAGTGAGGTCCAGGTAGACTATGGCTACACCTTC.

The chain recombines TRBV5-1 with TRBJ2-1; D might be TRBD2 (6 bases). The CDR3 is 14 amino acids. Trimming removed 2 bases from V and 4 bases from J, with 10 bases in between. Germline CDR1 SGHRS, CDR2 YFSETQ. The CDR3 reads CASSLGTVYNEQFF. The CDR3 coding sequence is TGCGCCAGCAGCTTAGGGACTGTTTACAATGAGCAGTTCTTC.

The sample holds a few counts of this clone. The chain recombines TRBV5-1 with TRBJ1-2, with D unresolved. The V end was cut by 7 bases, the J end by 8 bases, with 21 bases between. The V gene's germline CDR1 is SGHRS and CDR2 YFSETQ. The CDR3 consists of 14 residues. DNA of the CDR3: TGCGCCAGCCGGGGTTCTCCGGGGAAGAACGGCTACACCTTC. This codes for CASRGSPGKNGYTF.

At least ten counts were recorded for this clone. The V call is TRBV25-1, the J call TRBJ1-6; D not resolved. V lost 1 base, J lost 8 bases, and 9 bases lay in between. CDR1 is MGHDK and CDR2 is SYGVNS in the germline V gene. The length of the CDR3 is 14 residues. The CDR3 loop is CASSELARYSPLHF. The CDR3, as DNA: TGTGCCAGCAGTGAATTGGCCAGATATTCACCCCTCCACTTT.

V usage is TRBV6-6 and J usage is TRBJ1-3; no firm D call. CDR1 is MNHNY, CDR2 SVGAGI, per germline (reference sequence). Between the trimmed V and J ends, which lost 0 bases and 8 bases, there was a span of 8 bases. The CDR3 totals 13 residues. The CDR3 spells CASSYSEAHTIYF. DNA of the CDR3: TGTGCCAGCAGTTACTCGGAGGCGCACACCATATATTTT.

The chain carries TRBV21-1 and TRBJ1-6; the D call TRBD1 from the table was never checked on the DNA. TRBV21-1 is deemed a pseudogene. This CDR3 contains 14 residues. The CDR3 region has the DNA TGTGCCAGCAGCAATAGACAGGATAATTCACCCCTCCACTTT. The encoded protein is CASSNRQDNSPLHF.

The V and J genes are TRBV5-1 and TRBJ1-4, with 7 bases aligning to TRBD1. Germline values: CDR1 SGHRS, CDR2 YFSETQ. The CDR3 has 15 amino acids. V lost 4 bases, J lost 4 bases, and 7 bases stayed unmatched. CDR3 coding DNA: TGCGCCAGCAGCACTGGGGACAGAGATAATGAAAAACTGTTTTTT. It translates to CASSTGDRDNEKLFF.

The CDR3 loop is CASSPLEMAGQNIQYF. The CDR3 DNA sequence: TGTGCCAGTAGTCCTTTGGAGATGGCGGGGCAAAACATTCAGTACTTC. The V gene is TRBV19, the J gene TRBJ2-4, with D possibly matching TRBD2 (6 bases). Deletions cut 5 bases from V and 5 bases from J, with 19 bases between. The CDR3 consists of 16 residues. From germline, CDR1 is LNHDA and CDR2 SQIVND (reference sequence).

The rearrangement joins TRBV28 to TRBJ1-2; 7 bases agree with TRBD1. Germline V gene lookup returns CDR1 MDHEN and CDR2 SYDVKM. The ends lost 3 bases at V and 5 bases at J; junction bases unmatched: 6. CDR3 length: 14 residues. CDR3 sequence (DNA): TGTGCCAGCAGTTTCGGAAACAGGGGTTATGGCTACACCTTC. This codes for CASSFGNRGYGYTF.

The genes are TRBV4-3 and TRBJ1-2; 10 bases are a match to TRBD1. Germline V gives CDR1 LGHNA, CDR2 YSLEER. With 5 bases clipped from V and 2 bases from J, the junction kept 5 bases outside the gene matches. This CDR3 has 15 amino acids. In nucleotides, the CDR3 is TGCGCCAGCAGCGCGGACAGGGGGGCGAACTATGGCTACACCTTC. This sequence encodes CASSADRGANYGYTF.

V and J are TRBV6-5 and TRBJ1-5, with 10 positions matching TRBD1. With 5 bases clipped from V and 7 bases from J, the junction kept 8 bases outside the gene matches. The length of the CDR3 is 15 residues. The germline gives CDR1 MNHEY, CDR2 SVGAGI. The CDR3 region is CASSTGQGKGQPQHF. The CDR3 coding sequence is TGTGCCAGCAGTACGGGACAGGGGAAAGGACAGCCCCAGCATTTT.

The J gene is TRBJ2-1, the V gene TRBV11-2; D is unresolved. Per germline, CDR1 SGHAT and CDR2 FQNNGV. V lost 2 bases, J lost 7 bases, and 9 bases lay in between. The CDR3 is 13 amino acids. The CDR3 DNA is TGTGCCAGCAGCTTAAGCCAAGGGAATGAGCAGTTCTTC. It specifies CASSLSQGNEQFF.

This sequence joins TRBV5-4 and TRBJ2-6; TRBD2 agrees at 7 bases. V lost 5 bases and J lost 1; bases outside the gene matches: 3. This CDR3 comprises 15 residues. Germline V gives CDR1 SGHNT, CDR2 YYREEE (reference sequence). The CDR3, as DNA: TGTGCCAGCAGGGCGGGGGTTTCTGGGGCCAACGTCCTGACTTTC. Encoded protein: CASRAGVSGANVLTF.

The CDR3 loop is CASSASTTGNTIYF. CDR3 nucleotides: TGTGCCAGCAGCGCTTCTACCACTGGAAACACCATATATTTT. The rearrangement links TRBV9 to TRBJ1-3; D is undetermined. Trimming cost V 3 bases and J 2 bases, with 9 bases left between them. CDR3 size: 14 residues. The germline gives CDR1 SGDLS, CDR2 YYNGEE.

This chain joins TRBV7-2 and TRBJ2-2; 7 bases align to TRBD1. The germline V gene has CDR1 SGHTA and CDR2 FQGNSA. The length of the CDR3 is 16 residues. V trimming: 6 bases; J trimming: 2 bases; junction bases outside the gene matches: 9. The CDR3 spells CASRTGQRFNTGELFF. In nucleotides, the CDR3 is TGTGCCAGCAGGACGGGACAGCGCTTCAACACCGGGGAGCTGTTTTTT.

The chain combines TRBV7-2 with TRBJ1-1; tentative D call: TRBD1 (6 bases). The V gene lost 1 base and the J gene lost 1 base, with 10 bases spanning the gap. This CDR3 has 15 amino acids. Germline-derived CDR1 and CDR2 are SGHTA and FQGNSA. The DNA of the CDR3 is TGTGCCAGCAGCTTAGTGGGCAGGGGGAACACTGAAGCTTTCTTT. Amino acids: CASSLVGRGNTEAFF. The full variable domain, completed using reference TRBV7-2 and TRBJ1-1, is GAGVSQSPSNKVTEKGKDVELRCDPISGHTALYWYRQSLGQGLEFLIYFQGNSAPDKSGLPSDRFSAERTGGSVSTLTIQRTQQEDSAVYLCASSLVGRGNTEAFFGQGTRLTVV.

The chain uses TRBV5-1 and TRBJ2-2; D might be TRBD2 (6 bases). The length of the CDR3 is 17 residues. Trimming left V 0 bases short and J 6 bases short, with 18 bases between. Per the germline V gene, CDR1 is SGHRS and CDR2 is YFSETQ. CDR3 nucleotides: TGCGCCAGCAGCTTGGCCCCCTTCCGACCGGGGGCCGGGGAGCTGTTTTTT. Translation gives CASSLAPFRPGAGELFF.

V gene TRBV5-4 combines with J gene TRBJ1-2; a possible D gene is TRBD1 (6 bases). The V and J ends lost 4 bases and 5 bases respectively, with 15 bases between them. The germline V gene has CDR1 SGHNT and CDR2 YYREEE (reference sequence). The CDR3 is 14 residues long. The chain's CDR3 is CASSVTGAAYGYTF. CDR3 coding DNA: TGTGCCAGCAGCGTCACGGGGGCGGCTTATGGCTACACCTTC.